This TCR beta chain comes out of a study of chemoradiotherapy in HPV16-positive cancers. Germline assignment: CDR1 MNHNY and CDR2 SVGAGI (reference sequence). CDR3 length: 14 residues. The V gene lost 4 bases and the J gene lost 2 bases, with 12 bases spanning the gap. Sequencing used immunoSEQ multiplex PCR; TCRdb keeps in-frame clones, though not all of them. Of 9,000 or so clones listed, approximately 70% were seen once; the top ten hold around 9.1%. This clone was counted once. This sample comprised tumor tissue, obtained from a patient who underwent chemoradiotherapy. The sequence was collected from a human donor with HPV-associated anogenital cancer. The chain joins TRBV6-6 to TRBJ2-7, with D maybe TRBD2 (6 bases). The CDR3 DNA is TGTGCCAGCAGTTCCGGAGCGGGTACCTACGAGCAGTACTTC. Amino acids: CASSSGAGTYEQYF.